Listed here is a single T cell receptor beta chain. The data are from a study of blood T cell repertoires in COVID-19. Across the whole study: COVID-19 samples from acute and convalescent phases originated in the United States, Italy and Spain. PBMCs, B-cell-depleted T cells, or T cells provided the cDNA or gDNA that made up the material.

Under the authors' procedure: It was from reference gene primer amplification that nucleated cell counts were estimated. Sequencing used immunoSEQ multiplex PCR; TCRdb keeps in-frame clones, though not all of them. For V, J and clone size, that table is used; D and trimming come from the DNA. The sample holds about 85,000 clones, 79% seen once. Trimming cost V 4 bases and J 3 bases; bases outside gene matches: 17. Germline V lookup: CDR1 SGHRS, CDR2 YFSETQ. The CDR3 contains 19 residues. The origin of this receptor is a man aged 70-80 years with acute or convalescent COVID-19. The genes are TRBV5-1 and TRBJ1-5; 9 nucleotides match TRBD1. Sequenced material: peripheral blood. CDR3 in amino acids: CASSRGDRVFLFVNQPQHF. Written as DNA, the CDR3 is TGCGCCAGCAGCAGGGGGGACAGGGTTTTTCTCTTCGTCAATCAGCCCCAGCATTTT. Together with reference TRBV5-1 and TRBJ1-5, the CDR3 gives the full variable domain: KAGVTQTPRYLIKTRGQQVTLSCSPISGHRSVSWYQQTPGQGLQFLFEYFSETQRNKGNFPGRFSGRQFSNSRSEMNVSTLELGDSALYLCASSRGDRVFLFVNQPQHFGDGTRLSIL.